This T cell receptor (beta chain) was captured by sequencing in a study of T-cell reconstitution after alpha-beta-depleted transplantation in children. Notes on the study in general: Where alpha-beta T cells came from about two months after transplant was reportedly several hundred expanded graft clones. The high TCRbeta diversity at day 60 in some patients came from surviving recipient T cells and thymic progenitors.

Germline-derived CDR1 and CDR2 are SEHNR and FQNEAQ (reference sequence). V lost 5 bases to trimming and J lost 5 bases, with 23 bases between them. The CDR3 is 17 amino acids. Library preparation (for TCRbeta) was performed with unique molecular identifiers. Each CDR3 protein gets one entry after TCRdb re-called the PCR reads with MiXCR. Of about 510,000 distinct CDR3 sequences detected, roughly 10% appear once; the ten largest clones hold about 15%. Note on this clonotype: Antigen specificity is unknown.

Sequenced material: PBMCs, mostly from graft donor cells, taken 180 days after TCRalphabeta/CD19-depleted stem cell transplant. This sequence originates from a female patient aged 2 to 10 who had a stem cell transplant for aplastic anemia, so the T cells may come from the graft donor. This chain uses TRBV7-9 with TRBJ2-3; D uncertain. The CDR3 DNA is TGTGCCAGCAGCCAACATCAGGAATTTCCCGCCGGAGATACGCAGTATTTT. It codes for CASSQHQEFPAGDTQYF.